This TCR beta chain was found in a study of T cells in Graves' hyperthyroidism and ophthalmopathy. Regarding the study as a whole: Also found in blood were most expanded thyroid clonotypes above 0.001. Onset of ophthalmopathy came a median around 7.1 months after the model predicted it.

Stable disease denoted Graves' hyperthyroidism without ophthalmopathy progression within 18 months. With a duration under 2 months, the hyperthyroidism was newly diagnosed in patients aged 18 to 65. From RNA transcripts, TCR beta CDR3 regions were amplified. The TCR CDR3 was amplified in a first-round RT-PCR using the HTBI primer set. One entry per CDR3 protein, called by TCRdb with MiXCR from the multiplex PCR reads. Of some 600,000 distinct CDR3 sequences in the sample, around 46% were seen once. This clonotype was observed a few times. Its antigen is not identified. Germline V lookup: CDR1 MNHNS, CDR2 SASEGT. V dropped 0 bases and J dropped 2 bases, with 10 bases sitting between them. The CDR3 has 15 residues.

The chain couples TRBV6-1 to TRBJ2-5; D remains ambiguous. Sequenced material: peripheral blood or thyroid tissue (not recorded which). This receptor was obtained from a woman between 18 and 30 years old with Graves' hyperthyroidism. CDR3 nucleotides: TGTGCCAGCAGTGAAGCGGGTGGCCGTCAAGAGACCCAGTACTTC. Translating it yields CASSEAGGRQETQYF.